This T cell receptor beta chain was profiled in a study of identifying expanded T cells in peripheral blood. Findings of the study overall: Clone count variance between approximately two-week samples rose with total template count. Roughly 1.1 clones differed between technical replicates, versus about 16 and 19 over time.

Healthy donors had no documented immune events, such as infections, while sampled. On this clone itself: The antigen remains undetermined.

Data came from immunoSEQ multiplex PCR; TCRdb stores just in-frame clones and leaves some out. The data show about 91,000 clones, 88% seen once. This CDR3 comprises 17 residues. The junction had 6 bases not matched to a gene; V was cut back by 5 bases and J by 0 bases. Germline V lookup: CDR1 SGDLS, CDR2 YYNGEE. The TCR was taken from a person aged 18 to 75 in good health. The source material was blood. V usage is TRBV9 and J usage is TRBJ2-1, with TRBD2 identical over 12 bases. CDR3 amino acids: CASRLRTSGNSYNEQFF. The CDR3 coding sequence is TGTGCCAGCAGACTAAGGACTAGCGGGAACTCCTACAATGAGCAGTTCTTC.